The sequence of this TCR beta chain was determined in a study of blood T cell repertoires in COVID-19. CDR1 is SGHNT, CDR2 YYREEE, per germline (reference sequence). Trimming removed 5 bases at V and 1 base at J, with 15 bases between. The CDR3 covers 15 residues. TCRdb's copy holds only in-frame clones and misses some; the assay was immunoSEQ multiplex PCR. This sample has roughly 230,000 clones; approximately 80% occur once, and the top ten carry approximately 6.3%. The TCR originated in a woman in her sixties with active or convalescent COVID-19. The sequenced sample consisted of peripheral blood. This chain uses TRBV5-4 with TRBJ1-1; D is ambiguous. In DNA, the CDR3 is TGTGCCAGCAGTGTCGTGGGTAGGAGGAACACTGAAGCTTTCTTT. Translating gives CASSVVGRRNTEAFF.